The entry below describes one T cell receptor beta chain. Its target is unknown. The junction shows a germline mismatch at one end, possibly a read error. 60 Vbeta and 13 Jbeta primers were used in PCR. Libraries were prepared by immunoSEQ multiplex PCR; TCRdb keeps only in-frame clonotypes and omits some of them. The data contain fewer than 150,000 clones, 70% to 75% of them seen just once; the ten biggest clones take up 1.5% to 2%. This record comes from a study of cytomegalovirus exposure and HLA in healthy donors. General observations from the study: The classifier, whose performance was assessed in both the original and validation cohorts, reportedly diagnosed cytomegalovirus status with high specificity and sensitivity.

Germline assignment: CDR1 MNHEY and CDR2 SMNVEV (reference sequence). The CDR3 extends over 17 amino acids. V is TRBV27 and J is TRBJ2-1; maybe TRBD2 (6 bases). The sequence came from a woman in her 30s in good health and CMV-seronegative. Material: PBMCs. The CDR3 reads CASVGLRGAGSYNEQLF. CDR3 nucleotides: TGTGCCAGCGTGGGGTTACGCGGGGCGGGCTCCTACAATGAGCAGCTCTTC.